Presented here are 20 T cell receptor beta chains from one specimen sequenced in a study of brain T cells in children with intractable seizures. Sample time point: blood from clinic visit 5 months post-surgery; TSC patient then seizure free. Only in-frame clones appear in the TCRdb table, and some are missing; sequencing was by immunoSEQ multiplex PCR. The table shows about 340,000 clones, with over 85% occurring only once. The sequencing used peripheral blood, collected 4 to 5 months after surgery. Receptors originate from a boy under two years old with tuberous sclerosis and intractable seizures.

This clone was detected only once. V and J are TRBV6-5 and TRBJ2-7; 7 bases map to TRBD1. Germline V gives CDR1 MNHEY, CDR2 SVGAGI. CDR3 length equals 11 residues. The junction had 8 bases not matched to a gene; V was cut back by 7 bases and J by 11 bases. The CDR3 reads CASNSRGLEYF. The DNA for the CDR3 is TGTGCCAGCAATTCGAGGGGGCTGGAGTACTTC.

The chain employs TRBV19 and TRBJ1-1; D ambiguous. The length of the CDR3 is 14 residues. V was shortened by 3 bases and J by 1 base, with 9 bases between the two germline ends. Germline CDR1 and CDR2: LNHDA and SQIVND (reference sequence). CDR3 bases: TGTGCCAGTAGTATTCTTCTCCCGAACACTGAAGCTTTCTTT. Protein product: CASSILLPNTEAFF.

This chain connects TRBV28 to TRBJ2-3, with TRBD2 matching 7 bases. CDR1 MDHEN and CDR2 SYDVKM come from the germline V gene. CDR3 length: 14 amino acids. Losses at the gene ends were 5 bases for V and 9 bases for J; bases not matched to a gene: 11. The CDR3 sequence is CASSPRAGVFTQYF. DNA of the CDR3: TGTGCCAGCAGTCCCAGGGCGGGGGTCTTCACGCAGTATTTT.

Written as DNA, the CDR3 is TGCGCCAGCAGCGGACGGAGGGATTGGACCACTGAAGCTTTCTTT. Its translation is CASSGRRDWTTEAFF. The rearrangement joins TRBV4-1 to TRBJ1-1; D is uncertain. The CDR3 contains 15 residues. The germline gives CDR1 MGHRA, CDR2 YSYEKL. V was clipped by 5 bases and J by 4 bases, with 17 bases between them.

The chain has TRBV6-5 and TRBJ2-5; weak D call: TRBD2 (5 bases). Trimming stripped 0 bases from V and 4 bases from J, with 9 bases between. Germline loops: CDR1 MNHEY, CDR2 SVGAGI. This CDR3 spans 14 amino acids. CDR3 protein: CASSYSGGGETQYF. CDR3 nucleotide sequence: TGTGCCAGCAGTTACTCGGGCGGAGGAGAGACCCAGTACTTC.

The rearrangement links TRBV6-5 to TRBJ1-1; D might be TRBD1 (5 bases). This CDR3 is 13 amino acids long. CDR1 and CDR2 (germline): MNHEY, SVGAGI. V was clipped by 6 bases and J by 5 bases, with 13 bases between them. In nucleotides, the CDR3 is TGTGCCAGCAGCCCAGGGAGTGGGACTGAAGCTTTCTTT. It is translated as CASSPGSGTEAFF.

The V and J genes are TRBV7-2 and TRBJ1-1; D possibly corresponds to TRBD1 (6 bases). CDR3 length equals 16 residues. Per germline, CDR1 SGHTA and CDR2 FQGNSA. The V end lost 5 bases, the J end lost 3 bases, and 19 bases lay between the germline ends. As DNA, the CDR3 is TGTGCCAGCAGCACCTCCAGGGGAGTAATTGACACTGAAGCTTTCTTT. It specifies CASSTSRGVIDTEAFF.

The CDR3: CASSIVAVAKNIQYF. CDR3 nucleotides: TGTGCCAGTAGTATAGTAGCAGTAGCCAAAAACATTCAGTACTTC. V is TRBV19 and J is TRBJ2-4; no clear D. The germline CDR1 and CDR2 sequences are LNHDA and SQIVND (reference sequence). V gave up 1 base and J gave up 0 bases, with 7 bases separating them. There are 15 residues in the CDR3.

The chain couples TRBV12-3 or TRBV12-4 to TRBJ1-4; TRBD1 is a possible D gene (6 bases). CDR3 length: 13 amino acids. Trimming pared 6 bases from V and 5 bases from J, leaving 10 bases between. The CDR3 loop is CASSQTGNEKLFF. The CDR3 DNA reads TGTGCCAGCAGCCAGACAGGAAATGAAAAACTGTTTTTT.

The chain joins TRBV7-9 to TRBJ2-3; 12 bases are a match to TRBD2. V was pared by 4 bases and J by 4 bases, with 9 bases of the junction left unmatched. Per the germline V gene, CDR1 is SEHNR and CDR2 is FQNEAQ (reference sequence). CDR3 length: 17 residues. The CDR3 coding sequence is TGTGCCAGCAGCTCCTGGACTAGCGGGGAGGTAGCAGATACGCAGTATTTT. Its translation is CASSSWTSGEVADTQYF.

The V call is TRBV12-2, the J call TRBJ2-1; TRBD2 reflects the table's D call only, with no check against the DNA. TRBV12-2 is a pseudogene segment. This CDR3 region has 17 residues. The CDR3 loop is CASRSPTSGKSYNEQFF. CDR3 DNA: TGTGCAAGTCGCTCTCCTACTAGCGGGAAGTCCTACAATGAGCAGTTCTTC.

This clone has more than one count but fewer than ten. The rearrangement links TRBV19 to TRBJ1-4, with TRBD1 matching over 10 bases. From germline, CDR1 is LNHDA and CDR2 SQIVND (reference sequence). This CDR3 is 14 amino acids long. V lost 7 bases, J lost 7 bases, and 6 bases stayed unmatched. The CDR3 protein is CASTFRDRGEKLFF. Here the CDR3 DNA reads TGTGCCAGTACCTTCAGGGACAGGGGTGAAAAACTGTTTTTT.

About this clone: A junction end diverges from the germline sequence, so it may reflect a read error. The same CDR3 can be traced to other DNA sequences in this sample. This CDR3 reads CASSLTGEAFF. CDR3 nucleotides: TGTGCCAGCAGCCTGACAGGGGAAGCTTTCTTC. This chain links TRBV7-9 with TRBJ1-1, with 8 bases identical to TRBD1. This CDR3 spans 11 amino acids. Germline lookup yields CDR1 SEHNR and CDR2 FQNEAQ (reference sequence).

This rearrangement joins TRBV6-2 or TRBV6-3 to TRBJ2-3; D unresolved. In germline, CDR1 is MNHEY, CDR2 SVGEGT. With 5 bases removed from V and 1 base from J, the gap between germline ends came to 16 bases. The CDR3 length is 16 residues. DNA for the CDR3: TGTGCCAGCAGTCCGGTCCGTGGCTCTGGCACAGATACGCAGTATTTT. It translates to CASSPVRGSGTDTQYF.

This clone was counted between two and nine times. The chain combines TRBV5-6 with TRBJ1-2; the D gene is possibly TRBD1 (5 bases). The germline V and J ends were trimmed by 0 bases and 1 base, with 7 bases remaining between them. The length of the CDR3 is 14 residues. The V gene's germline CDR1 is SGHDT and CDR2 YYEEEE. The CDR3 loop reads CASSLAGYNYGYTF. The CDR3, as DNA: TGTGCCAGCAGCTTGGCAGGGTATAACTATGGCTACACCTTC.

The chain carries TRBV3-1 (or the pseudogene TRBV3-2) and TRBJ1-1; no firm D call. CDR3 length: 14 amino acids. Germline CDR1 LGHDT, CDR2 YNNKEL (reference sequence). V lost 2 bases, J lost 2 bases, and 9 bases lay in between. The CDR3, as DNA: TGTGCCAGCAGCCAACGCCCCGGTAACACTGAAGCTTTCTTT. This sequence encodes CASSQRPGNTEAFF.

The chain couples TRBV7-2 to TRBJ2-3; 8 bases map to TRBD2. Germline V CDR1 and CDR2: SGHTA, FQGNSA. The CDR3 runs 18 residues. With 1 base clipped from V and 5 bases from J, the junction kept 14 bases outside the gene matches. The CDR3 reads CASSLGGTGLVMEDTQYF. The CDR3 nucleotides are TGTGCCAGCAGCTTAGGGGGGACGGGACTAGTTATGGAAGATACGCAGTATTTT.

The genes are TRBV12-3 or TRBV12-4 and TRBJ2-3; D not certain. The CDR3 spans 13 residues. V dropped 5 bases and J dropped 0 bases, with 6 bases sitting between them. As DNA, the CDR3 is TGTGCCAGCAGTGCCGACAGCACAGATACGCAGTATTTT. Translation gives CASSADSTDTQYF.

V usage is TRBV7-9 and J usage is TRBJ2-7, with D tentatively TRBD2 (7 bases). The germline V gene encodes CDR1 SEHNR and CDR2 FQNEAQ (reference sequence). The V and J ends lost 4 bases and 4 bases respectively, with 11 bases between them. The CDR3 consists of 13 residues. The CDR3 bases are TGTGCCAGCAGCTGGGGGAGGGGGTACGAGCAGTACTTC. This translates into CASSWGRGYEQYF.

CDR3: CASSPWTSGRADTQYF. For the CDR3, the DNA is TGTGCCAGCAGCCCTTGGACTAGCGGGAGGGCAGATACGCAGTATTTT. The V gene is TRBV7-9, the J gene TRBJ2-3; 15 bases are shared with TRBD2. The CDR3 sequence is 16 residues long. Germline assignment: CDR1 SEHNR and CDR2 FQNEAQ (reference sequence). The ends lost 5 bases at V and 4 bases at J; junction bases unmatched: 4.